Listed here is a single T cell receptor (beta chain). The data were taken from a study of T cell repertoires in ileal Crohn's disease. Study-level information: Thiopurines (11) or anti-TNF agents (18) were given postoperatively to about half.

TCRdb keeps only in-frame clones here, not all; method: immunoSEQ multiplex PCR. The table records 5,000 to 6,500 clones, over 75% of them present only once. This CDR3 spans 14 amino acids. CDR1 is GTSNPN, CDR2 SVGIG, per germline (reference sequence). Trimming took 1 base from V and 0 from J, leaving 7 bases between them. This chain uses TRBV30 with TRBJ1-5, with D hard to call. This TCR was recovered from an adult with Crohn's disease. Sequencing was performed on ileal tissue. In nucleotides, the CDR3 is TGTGCCTGGAGTGCCGTTAATAGCAATCAGCCCCAGCATTTT. It is translated as CAWSAVNSNQPQHF.